This T cell receptor beta chain was found in a study of blood T cell repertoires in COVID-19. Study overall: Samples came from the United States, Italy and Spain, spanning acute and convalescent COVID-19. The cDNA or gDNA used as material had been derived from T cells, B-cell-depleted T cells, or PBMCs.

The CDR3 runs to 15 residues. CDR1 is MDHEN and CDR2 is SYDVKM in the germline V gene. The trim removed 7 bases at V and 1 base at J, leaving 9 bases unmatched. This clone was detected a few times. In the authors' methods: Researchers report that nucleated cell counts were estimated from reference gene primer amplification. Clones were read by immunoSEQ multiplex PCR, and TCRdb kept only the in-frame ones, dropping some. From that table come the V and J calls and clone size; the DNA was used to work out D and trimming. The table includes around 86,000 clones, roughly 86% detected once. Sequenced: peripheral blood. The sequence was collected from a human donor with acute or convalescent COVID-19. The donor label of this sample is uncertain. The V gene is TRBV28, the J gene TRBJ1-1, with 7 bases fitting TRBD1. The CDR3 DNA reads as TGTGCCAGCAAAGGGGACAGCCTGGGGAACACTGAAGCTTTCTTT. It codes for CASKGDSLGNTEAFF.